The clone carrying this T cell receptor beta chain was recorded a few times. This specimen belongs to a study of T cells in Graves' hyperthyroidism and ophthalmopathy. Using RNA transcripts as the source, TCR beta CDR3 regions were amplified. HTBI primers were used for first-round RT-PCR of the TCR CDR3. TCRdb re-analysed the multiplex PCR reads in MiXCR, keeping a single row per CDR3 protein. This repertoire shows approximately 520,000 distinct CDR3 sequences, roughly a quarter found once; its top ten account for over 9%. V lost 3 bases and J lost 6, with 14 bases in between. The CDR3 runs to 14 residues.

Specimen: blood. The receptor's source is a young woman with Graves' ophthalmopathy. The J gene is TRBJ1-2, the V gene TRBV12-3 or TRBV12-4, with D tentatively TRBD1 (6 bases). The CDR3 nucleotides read TGTGCCAGCAGTTTTCAACAGGGCGTCGATGGCTACACCTTC. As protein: CASSFQQGVDGYTF.